The sequence of this T cell receptor (beta chain) was determined in a study of shared clonotypes between healthy human individuals. Nashville, Tennessee was home to all donors, who were Caucasian adults. There are 15 residues in the CDR3. Germline assignment: CDR1 MDHEN and CDR2 SYDVKM. J lost 2 bases, V lost 1 base, and 2 bases had no gene match. The assay used deep level. The table came from immunoSEQ multiplex PCR; TCRdb's copy has only in-frame clones and leaves some out. The profile shows 800,000 to 1,200,000 clones, about four fifths of them singletons. This clone was detected a few times. This clone may be a read error of a much larger clone one base away.

The V and J genes are TRBV28 and TRBJ2-7, with 10 bases that match TRBD1. Sequencing was carried out using memory CD4+ T cells from PBMCs. As for subset: CD45RA-negative fraction. The receptor was derived from a man aged 18 to 29 in good health. Some clones in this sample may be carry-over from other donors' samples. CDR3 region: CASSLSGQGTYEQYF. The CDR3, as DNA: TGTGCCAGCAGTTTATCGGGACAGGGGACCTACGAGCAGTACTTC.